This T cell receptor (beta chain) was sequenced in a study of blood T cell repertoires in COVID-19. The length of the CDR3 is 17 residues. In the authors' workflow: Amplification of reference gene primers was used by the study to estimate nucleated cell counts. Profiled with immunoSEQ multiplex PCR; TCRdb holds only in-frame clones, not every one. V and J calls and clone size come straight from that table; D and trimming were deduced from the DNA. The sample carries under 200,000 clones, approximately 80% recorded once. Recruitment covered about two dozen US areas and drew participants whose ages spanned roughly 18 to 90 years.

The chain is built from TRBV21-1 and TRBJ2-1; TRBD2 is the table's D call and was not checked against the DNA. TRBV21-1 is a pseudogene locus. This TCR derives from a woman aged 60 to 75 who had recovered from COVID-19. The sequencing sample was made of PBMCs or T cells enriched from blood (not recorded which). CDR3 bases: TGTGCCAGCAGCAAACTAGGGCTAGCGGGGATTTGCAATGAGCAGTTCTTC. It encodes CASSKLGLAGICNEQFF.